This TCR beta chain was obtained from a study of blood T cell repertoires in COVID-19. In germline, CDR1 is SEHNR, CDR2 FQNEAQ (reference sequence). V shed 8 bases and J shed 2 bases, with 13 bases lying between them. The CDR3 has 14 residues. Sequencing was performed with immunoSEQ multiplex PCR; in TCRdb, only in-frame clones are kept and a portion is missing. The sample lists hundreds of thousands of clones, approximately 81% occurring once. The J gene is TRBJ2-1, the V gene TRBV7-9, with D possibly being TRBD2 (5 bases). The sequence was obtained from a woman between 45 and 60 years old who had recovered from COVID-19. The specimen was PBMCs or T cells enriched from blood (not recorded which). The CDR3 here is CASAMTRAYNEQFF. The CDR3 DNA reads TGTGCCAGCGCTATGACGAGGGCCTACAATGAGCAGTTCTTC.